This T cell receptor (beta chain) is drawn from a study of T cell repertoires in cytomegalovirus infection. Study overall: CMV epitopes that were recently identified and HLA-C-restricted were used alongside well-studied HLA-B-restricted ones. Based on public TCR beta signatures, there were indications of CMV infection and of a matching HLA type.

Notes on the study in general: Within the response measured ex vivo, HLA-C-restricted CMV-specific TCR beta clonotypes were dominant. Summed frequency of public TCR beta families distinguished CMV carriers with the relevant HLA.

TCRdb re-analysed the reads in MiXCR, keeping a single row per CDR3 protein. This sample yields 650,000 to 850,000 distinct CDR3 sequences, of which about 27% are seen a single time; under 15% belongs to the top ten. CDR3 length: 17 amino acids. Trimming removed 5 bases from V and 5 bases from J; junction bases left unmatched: 7. The germline V gene has CDR1 MNHEY and CDR2 SMNVEV (reference sequence). In the case of this clonotype: Its target is not known.

Sequences were derived from cultured CD8+ T cells from PBMCs, sampled from culture after CMV antigen stimulation. This receptor was taken from a human donor in good health (CMV status not recorded). Some clones in this sample may be carry-over from other donors' samples. The chain is built from TRBV27 and TRBJ2-4; 15 bases are a match to TRBD2. The chain's CDR3 is CASSLRTSGGVQNIQYF. CDR3 nucleotides: TGTGCCAGCAGTCTTCGGACTAGCGGGGGGGTTCAAAACATTCAGTACTTC.